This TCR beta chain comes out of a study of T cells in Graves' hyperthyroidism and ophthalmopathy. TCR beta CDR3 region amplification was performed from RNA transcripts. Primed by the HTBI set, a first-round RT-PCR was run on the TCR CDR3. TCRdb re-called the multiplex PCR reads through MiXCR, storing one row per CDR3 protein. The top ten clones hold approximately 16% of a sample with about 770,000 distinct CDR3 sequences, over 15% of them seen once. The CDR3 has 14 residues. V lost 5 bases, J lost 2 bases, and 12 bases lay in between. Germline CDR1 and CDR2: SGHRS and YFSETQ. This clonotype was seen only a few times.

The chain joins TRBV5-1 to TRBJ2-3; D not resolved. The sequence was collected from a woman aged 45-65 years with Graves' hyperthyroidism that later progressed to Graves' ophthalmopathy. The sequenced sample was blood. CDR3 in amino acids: CASRTFGDTDTQYF. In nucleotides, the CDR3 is TGCGCCAGCAGAACGTTTGGGGACACAGATACGCAGTATTTT.